A single sample is the source of the 8 T cell receptor beta chains below, sequenced in a study of cytomegalovirus exposure and HLA in healthy donors. PCR used 60 Vbeta primers and 13 Jbeta primers. Libraries were prepared by immunoSEQ multiplex PCR; TCRdb keeps only in-frame clonotypes and omits some of them. The repertoire holds tens of thousands of clones, with about 80% as singletons. The sequenced sample consisted of PBMCs. The receptors were gathered from a male donor in good health and CMV-seronegative.

The CDR3: CASSIPQGTAGNTIYF. The DNA of the CDR3 is TGTGCCAGTAGTATACCCCAAGGGACAGCTGGAAACACCATATATTTT. This rearrangement joins TRBV19 to TRBJ1-3, with 7 positions matching TRBD1. After removal of 2 bases from V and 2 bases from J, the junction contained 6 bases not matched to a gene. Germline loops: CDR1 LNHDA, CDR2 SQIVND (reference sequence). This CDR3 comprises 16 residues.

A single count supports this clone. This chain links TRBV28 with TRBJ1-2; possibly TRBD1 for D (6 bases). Trimming removed 6 bases from V and 3 bases from J, with 11 bases in between. The CDR3 consists of 13 residues. Germline V gives CDR1 MDHEN, CDR2 SYDVKM. CDR3 region: CASSRGGDYGYTF. Here the CDR3 DNA reads TGTGCCAGCAGCCGAGGGGGGGACTATGGCTACACCTTC.

This clone showed up just once. The V gene is TRBV27, the J gene TRBJ1-4, with 11 bases identical to TRBD1. V lost 6 bases and J lost 10; bases outside the gene matches: 7. CDR1 and CDR2 (germline): MNHEY, SMNVEV (reference sequence). The CDR3 spans 14 residues. CDR3 sequence: CASSQPGQGGKLFF. The DNA for the CDR3 is TGTGCCAGCAGCCAGCCGGGACAGGGGGGAAAACTGTTTTTT. The complete variable domain, with remaining parts taken from reference TRBV27 and TRBJ1-4, reads EAQVTQNPRYLITVTGKKLTVTCSQNMNHEYMSWYRQDPGLGLRQIYYSMNVEVTDKGDVPEGYKVSRKEKRNFPLILESPSPNQTSLYFCASSQPGQGGKLFFGSGTQLSVL.

This clone was seen a single time. The genes are TRBV5-1 and TRBJ2-5, with TRBD1 identical over 8 bases. Germline CDR1 SGHRS, CDR2 YFSETQ. The junction had 2 bases not matched to a gene; V was cut back by 6 bases and J by 4 bases. The CDR3 covers 12 residues. This chain's CDR3 is CASTQGAETQYF. In nucleotides, the CDR3 is TGCGCCAGCACTCAGGGGGCAGAGACCCAGTACTTC. Looking up the rest from reference TRBV5-1 and TRBJ2-5 gives the full variable domain: KAGVTQTPRYLIKTRGQQVTLSCSPISGHRSVSWYQQTPGQGLQFLFEYFSETQRNKGNFPGRFSGRQFSNSRSEMNVSTLELGDSALYLCASTQGAETQYFGPGTRLLVL.

The chain combines TRBV19 with TRBJ2-7, with D perhaps TRBD2 (5 bases). Trimming shortened V by 6 bases and J by 0 bases, and 12 bases separated the two germline ends. Germline V gives CDR1 LNHDA, CDR2 SQIVND (reference sequence). The CDR3 is 14 amino acids. The CDR3 DNA reads TGTGCCAGTAGCCCGACGGGAAACTCCTACGAGCAGTACTTC. Translation gives CASSPTGNSYEQYF.

The CDR3 nucleotides read TGTGCCAGCAGCCTGGGACTAGCGGGGGGCCAGGAGACCCAGTACTTC. Translating it yields CASSLGLAGGQETQYF. V is TRBV5-4 and J is TRBJ2-5; 15 bases are shared with TRBD2. The germline V gene encodes CDR1 SGHNT and CDR2 YYREEE (reference sequence). V lost 4 bases, J lost 5 bases, and 6 bases stayed unmatched. This CDR3 has 16 residues.

The V gene is TRBV6-5, the J gene TRBJ2-7; D is possibly TRBD2 (6 bases). The CDR3 runs to 13 residues. The germline V and J ends were trimmed by 6 bases and 6 bases, with 15 bases remaining between them. In germline, CDR1 is MNHEY, CDR2 SVGAGI. The CDR3 region has the DNA TGTGCCAGCAGCGGGACCCTCGGGGGCGAGCAGTACTTC. Its protein is CASSGTLGGEQYF.

This clone came up once. J is TRBJ2-5 and V is TRBV5-1; 8 bases line up with TRBD1. The CDR3 has 14 residues. V lost 4 bases, J lost 1 base, and 3 bases stayed unmatched. CDR1 and CDR2 from the germline V gene are SGHRS and YFSETQ. The chain's CDR3 is CASSPGQAQETQYF. In DNA, the CDR3 is TGCGCCAGCAGCCCGGGACAGGCCCAAGAGACCCAGTACTTC.